Given below is one T cell receptor beta chain in context. This record comes from a study of early T cells in non-severe SARS-CoV-2 infection. One entry per CDR3 protein, called by TCRdb with MiXCR from the 5' RACE reads. The sample shows tens of thousands of distinct CDR3 sequences, more than 12% of them seen only once. The CDR3 is 18 residues long. J was trimmed by 4 bases and V by 7 bases; bases with no gene match: 17. Germline assignment: CDR1 MNHNY and CDR2 SVGAGI (reference sequence). The clonotype was recovered from an adult who was a healthcare worker with PCR-confirmed SARS-CoV-2 infection or an uninfected control (not recorded which). The chain is built from TRBV6-6 and TRBJ1-4; 8 nucleotides align to TRBD1. Sequencing was performed on whole blood, taken at baseline. CDR3 in amino acids: CASNAGRDRRLFNEKLFF. In DNA form, the CDR3 reads TGTGCCAGCAACGCGGGCCGGGACAGGCGTCTCTTTAATGAAAAACTGTTTTTT.